This T cell receptor (beta chain) comes out of a study of PD-1 blockade in mismatch repair-deficient tumors (dated by TCRdb to 2016 to 2017). Study-wide context: Between late 2013 and 2016, the trial enrolled roughly 86 consecutive patients with 12 types of mismatch repair-deficient cancer, all of whom had received prior treatment and were progressing. Deep sequencing of TCR CDR3 regions was used to track tumor-associated T cell clones in peripheral blood of patients responding to PD-1 blockade. On the study overall, not on this receptor specifically: Rapid expansion after pembrolizumab followed by contraction, generally before radiologic responses, was shown by tumor-resident clones, which were often undetectable in blood before treatment.

The sample holds one count of this clone. No cognate antigen has been identified for it. Nothing much larger sits one base from this clone, and base qualities are not available. Including cysteine and phenylalanine, the CDR3 has 14 amino acids. The sequence is cut down to CDR3 DNA, 42 bases in frame from base 1. From a lookup of the germline V gene, CDR1 and CDR2 are SGHVS and FNYEAQ. Trimming takes 2 bases from V and 12 bases from J, and the germline ends sit 19 bases apart. Mismatch repair deficiency was established in every enrolled patient by polymerase chain reaction or immunohistochemistry. TCR sequencing was carried out for a few patients who responded to pembrolizumab therapy. In the phase II trial, pembrolizumab PD-1 blockade was tested prospectively in advanced mismatch repair-deficient cancers, no matter which tissue of origin the cancers came from. Peripheral blood T cell samples were gathered serially, both before PD-1 blockade started and at multiple time points afterward. The timing of each blood sample was reported as weeks after the first dose of pembrolizumab.

Libraries came from the immunoSEQ multiplex PCR assay. This is the immuneACCESS table as TCRdb keeps it, with only in-frame sequences that have V and J called. A part of the clones is gone; compared with another copy, unresolved V genes explain less than half, and the rest is unexplained. The sample includes approximately 100,000 clones, with 82% observed a single time. The ten largest clones take up about 6.3% of the sample. The sequences come from peripheral blood, collected around 8 months after starting pembrolizumab. This clonotype was sampled from an adult with mismatch repair-deficient cancer. The rearrangement joined TRBV7-6 to TRBJ1-1; possibly the D gene is TRBD1, per 5 matching bases. CDR3 region: CASSLNPGLSWTFF. The DNA reads TGTGCCAGCAGCTTAAACCCAGGGTTAAGTTGGACTTTCTTT.